One and the same sample provided the 21 T cell receptor delta chains below, sequenced in a study of Vδ1+ human thymocytes (dated 2018 in TCRdb). Findings and caveats that apply to the study as a whole: Unlike the oligoclonal repertoires in peripheral blood, the thymic TRG and TRD repertoires appeared highly polyclonal, with Gaussian CDR3 length distributions.

Antigens of these TCRs are unknown. For sequencing, an Illumina MiSeq was employed. RNA was isolated using the RNeasy mini kit, and reverse transcription was performed with Superscript III. To generate the CDR3 amplicons, a multiplex PCR was run using pooled V-gene forward primers together with a constant-region reverse primer that carried Illumina adaptor overhangs. Via CATT, TCRdb reprocessed the public reads, and rows with identical DNA were then joined. Across this sample there are 50,000 to 75,000 delta-chain clones, with around 15% seen only once. The ten largest clones capture about 0.4% of the sample. The specimen was Vdelta1+ gamma-delta thymocytes from the thymus. This specimen's cell subset or site label, interpreted: FACS-sorted CD3+ TCRalphabeta- TCRVdelta1+ TCRVdelta2- thymocytes. These receptor sequences come from a girl under three years old who had congenital heart surgery.

This chain links TRDV1 with TRDJ1; 7 bases agree with TRDD3. The V segment lost 2 bases and the J segment 0 bases; nucleotides outside the gene matches: 6. CDR3 size: 16 residues. CDR1 is TSWWSYY and CDR2 is QGS in the germline V gene. The chain's CDR3 is CALGEILGLNTDKLIF. Here the CDR3 DNA reads TGTGCTCTTGGGGAAATACTGGGGCTAAACACCGATAAACTCATCTTT.

This clone was counted only a few times. Other DNA sequences of this sample code for an identical CDR3. The chain employs TRDV2 and TRDJ1; tentatively, D is TRDD3 (6 bases). The V end lost 0 bases, the J end lost 8 bases, and 21 bases lay between the germline ends. The CDR3 runs 16 residues. From germline, CDR1 is GEAIGNYY and CDR2 EKD. The CDR3 region has the DNA TGTGCCTGTGACACCGGTGCTAAGGGGGACCCCGCAAAACTCATCTTT. This codes for CACDTGAKGDPAKLIF.

This chain joins TRDV2 and TRDJ1; tentatively, D is TRDD3 (6 bases). V lost 2 bases and J lost 4, with 16 bases in between. CDR3 size: 15 residues. Germline V CDR1 and CDR2: GEAIGNYY, EKD. The CDR3 loop reads CACDSWGYHSDKLIF. The CDR3 coding sequence is TGTGCCTGTGACAGCTGGGGTTATCACAGCGATAAACTCATCTTT.

J is TRDJ1 and V is TRDV1; D might be TRDD3 (6 bases). Germline values: CDR1 TSWWSYY, CDR2 QGS. V was clipped by 5 bases and J by 1 base, with 14 bases between them. The CDR3 sequence is 15 residues long. CDR3 nucleotide sequence: TGTGCTCTTGGGTCTCATAGGGGGAGCACCGATAAACTCATCTTT. This translates into CALGSHRGSTDKLIF.

This clone was recorded many times. The J gene is TRDJ1, the V gene TRDV2, with 12 bases that match TRDD3. The CDR3 is 17 amino acids. V gave up 1 base and J gave up 4 bases; unmatched junction bases: 9. Per the germline V gene, CDR1 is GEAIGNYY and CDR2 is EKD. Here the CDR3 reads CACDTRLLGDTCDKLIF. For the CDR3, the DNA is TGTGCCTGTGACACTCGGCTACTGGGGGATACTTGCGATAAACTCATCTTT.

The V gene is TRDV1, the J gene TRDJ1; D possibly corresponds to TRDD3 (6 bases). With 3 bases removed from V and 0 bases from J, the gap between germline ends came to 23 bases. This CDR3 is built from 19 residues. Germline lookup yields CDR1 TSWWSYY and CDR2 QGS. The CDR3 sequence: CALGDQSCVGAHNTDKLIF. The DNA for the CDR3 is TGTGCTCTTGGGGACCAATCCTGCGTGGGGGCTCATAACACCGATAAACTCATCTTT.

The genes are TRDV1 and TRDJ1; 7 nucleotides align to TRDD3. CDR1 and CDR2 (germline): TSWWSYY, QGS. V trimming: 3 bases; J trimming: 7 bases; junction bases outside the gene matches: 17. The CDR3 has 17 residues. Written as DNA, the CDR3 is TGTGCTCTTGGGGACACACCCTCACGTACTGGGGACCTTAAACTCATCTTT. Its protein product is CALGDTPSRTGDLKLIF.

As to this clone: Since a far larger clone is one base different, this is likely a read error. The rearrangement uses TRDV2 and TRDJ1; D is unresolved. Germline CDR1 GEAIGNYY, CDR2 EKD. V was trimmed by 5 bases and J by 1 base, leaving 10 bases between them. This CDR3 comprises 13 residues. In DNA, the CDR3 is TGTGCCTGTGTATCTAAGAGCACCGATAAACTCATCTTT. Translated, it gives CACVSKSTDKLIF.

This clone was counted only a few times. The V call is TRDV1, the J call TRDJ1, with D unresolved. The CDR3 consists of 15 residues. Germline CDR1 reads TSWWSYY; CDR2 reads QGS. V was clipped by 4 bases and J by 0 bases, with 12 bases between them. CDR3 sequence (DNA): TGTGCTCTTGGGGGCATAACCGGGCACACCGATAAACTCATCTTT. It codes for CALGGITGHTDKLIF.

As to this clone: The junction and the germline gene differ at one end; a read error may be behind it. V usage is TRDV1 and J usage is TRDJ1; D unresolved. CDR3 length: 14 amino acids. Germline V gives CDR1 TSWWSYY, CDR2 QGS. DNA of the CDR3: TGTGCTCTTGGGCGCGAATTCTACACCGATAAACCCATCTTT. It specifies CALGREFYTDKPIF.

The gene calls are TRDV1 and TRDJ1, with TRDD3 matching over 11 bases. This CDR3 comprises 20 residues. V lost 3 bases to trimming and J lost 1 base; unmatched junction nucleotides: 16. CDR1 and CDR2 from the germline V gene are TSWWSYY and QGS. The CDR3 region is CALGEVRTPLGDRVTDKLIF. CDR3 bases: TGTGCTCTTGGGGAGGTTAGGACCCCACTGGGGGATAGGGTCACCGATAAACTCATCTTT.

The V and J genes are TRDV1 and TRDJ1; D gene uncertain. There are 12 residues in the CDR3. Trimming stripped 1 base from V and 1 base from J, with 1 base between. Germline values: CDR1 TSWWSYY, CDR2 QGS. The DNA of the CDR3 is TGTGCTCTTGGGGAACCCACCGATAAACTCATCTTT. Encoded protein: CALGEPTDKLIF.

The V call is TRDV1, the J call TRDJ2; possible D gene TRDD2, 5 bases. Germline V lookup: CDR1 TSWWSYY, CDR2 QGS. The CDR3 runs 20 residues. Between the trimmed V and J ends, which lost 2 bases and 0 bases, there was a span of 22 bases. For the CDR3, the DNA is TGTGCTCTTGGGGAATTTCACCACCCCCCTACGCCCCCTTTGACAGCACAACTCTTCTTT. Translated: CALGEFHHPPTPPLTAQLFF.

The V call is TRDV2, the J call TRDJ1, with 13 bases identical to TRDD3. V gave up 0 bases and J gave up 1 base; unmatched junction bases: 16. The length of the CDR3 is 21 residues. Germline assignment: CDR1 GEAIGNYY and CDR2 EKD. CDR3 DNA sequence: TGTGCCTGTGACACCGAGGCAATAAATAGTACTGGGGGATACGGCACCGATAAACTCATCTTT. It translates to CACDTEAINSTGGYGTDKLIF.

This clone has just a few counts. The rearrangement uses TRDV1 and TRDJ1; no clear D gene. The CDR3 totals 21 residues. V shed 0 bases and J shed 0 bases, with 26 bases lying between them. The germline V gene has CDR1 TSWWSYY and CDR2 QGS. CDR3: CALGELKRTYPKGGYTDKLIF. In DNA, the CDR3 is TGTGCTCTTGGGGAACTAAAGAGAACCTATCCAAAGGGAGGGTACACCGATAAACTCATCTTT.

As to this clone: This may stem from a read error, because a much larger clone lies one nucleotide away. Other nucleotide sequences from this sample produce the same CDR3. The rearrangement uses TRAV29/DV5 and TRDJ1; D perhaps matches TRDD3 (6 bases). Germline lookup yields CDR1 NSMFDY and CDR2 ISSIKDK. This CDR3 has 16 residues. CDR3 in DNA: TGTGCCGCAATGCTTGATGTACTGGGCAACACCGATAAACTCATCTTT. It encodes CAAMLDVLGNTDKLIF.

The chain recombines TRDV1 with TRDJ1; 10 bases line up with TRDD3. CDR1 is TSWWSYY and CDR2 is QGS in the germline V gene. CDR3 length: 17 amino acids. J was trimmed by 7 bases and V by 2 bases; bases with no gene match: 13. The CDR3 protein is CALGEIPTGGSCRKLIF. For the CDR3, the DNA is TGTGCTCTTGGGGAAATCCCTACTGGGGGATCCTGTCGTAAACTCATCTTT.

This chain connects TRDV1 to TRDJ1; TRDD3 agrees at 8 bases. CDR1 is TSWWSYY and CDR2 is QGS in the germline V gene. V was clipped by 0 bases and J by 8 bases; unmatched bases: 17. The CDR3 totals 18 residues. This chain's CDR3 is CALGELMSSLHWGLKLIF. In nucleotides, the CDR3 is TGTGCTCTTGGGGAACTTATGTCCTCTTTACACTGGGGGTTAAAACTCATCTTT.

This chain links TRDV1 with TRDJ1, with D possibly being TRDD3 (5 bases). V lost 0 bases to trimming and J lost 0 bases, with 17 bases between them. The CDR3 spans 18 residues. The V gene's germline CDR1 is TSWWSYY and CDR2 QGS. The CDR3 DNA is TGTGCTCTTGGGGAACTAGTCTCCCGGGGACCCTACACCGATAAACTCATCTTT. Translated: CALGELVSRGPYTDKLIF.

This clone was observed a few times. The chain uses TRDV1 and TRDJ1; 12 positions agree with TRDD3. With V trimmed by 2 bases and J by 0 bases, 28 bases remained unmatched. Germline V CDR1 and CDR2: TSWWSYY, QGS. There are 25 residues in the CDR3. The CDR3 bases are TGTGCTCTTGGGGAAACGGTCCTCCGCGTACTGGGGGATACCCGAACTCGAGGGTACACCGATAAACTCATCTTT. Its translation: CALGETVLRVLGDTRTRGYTDKLIF.

Ten or more counts support this clone. This chain links TRAV29/DV5 with TRDJ1; D call uncertain. This CDR3 region has 12 residues. Trimming removed 0 bases at V and 5 bases at J, with 8 bases between. Germline lookup yields CDR1 NSMFDY and CDR2 ISSIKDK. The chain's CDR3 is CAASGIGDKLIF. CDR3 coding DNA: TGTGCAGCAAGCGGGATTGGGGATAAACTCATCTTT.